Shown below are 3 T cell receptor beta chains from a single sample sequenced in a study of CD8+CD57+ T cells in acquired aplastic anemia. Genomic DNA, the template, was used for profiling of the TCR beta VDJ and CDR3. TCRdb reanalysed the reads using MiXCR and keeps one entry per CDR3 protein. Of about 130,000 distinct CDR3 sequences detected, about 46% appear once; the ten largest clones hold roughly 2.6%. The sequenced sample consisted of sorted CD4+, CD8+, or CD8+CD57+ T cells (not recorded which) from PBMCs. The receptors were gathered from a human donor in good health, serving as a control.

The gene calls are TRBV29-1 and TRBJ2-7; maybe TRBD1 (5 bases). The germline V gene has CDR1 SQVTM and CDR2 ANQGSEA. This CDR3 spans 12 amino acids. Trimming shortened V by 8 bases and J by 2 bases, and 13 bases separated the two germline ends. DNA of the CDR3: TGCAGCATCCAGGGAAGAACCTACGAGCAGTACTTC. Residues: CSIQGRTYEQYF.

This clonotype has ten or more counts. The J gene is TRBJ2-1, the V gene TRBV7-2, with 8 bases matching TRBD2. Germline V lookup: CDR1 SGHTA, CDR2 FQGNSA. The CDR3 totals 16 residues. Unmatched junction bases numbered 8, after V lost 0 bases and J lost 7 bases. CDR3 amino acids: CASSLASGGRRNEQFF. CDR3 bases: TGTGCCAGCAGCTTAGCGTCGGGGGGGCGAAGAAATGAGCAGTTCTTC.

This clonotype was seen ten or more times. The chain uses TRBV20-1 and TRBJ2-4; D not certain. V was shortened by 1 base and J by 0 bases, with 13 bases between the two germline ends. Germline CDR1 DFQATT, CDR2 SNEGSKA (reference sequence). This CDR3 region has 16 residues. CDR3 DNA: TGCAGTGCTAGAGGTGGCAGGCTACTAGCCAAAAACATTCAGTACTTC. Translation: CSARGGRLLAKNIQYF.